The entry below describes one T cell receptor (beta chain). Germline loops: CDR1 LGHDT, CDR2 YNNKEL (reference sequence). The V gene lost 0 bases and the J gene lost 5 bases, with 20 bases spanning the gap. This CDR3 has 18 residues. The entry originates in a study of blood T cell repertoires in COVID-19. Participant-reported clinical history was the basis for cohort assignment. Method: immunoSEQ multiplex PCR; TCRdb's copy keeps in-frame clones and lacks some. The repertoire has about 250,000 clones, about 88% of them found once; the top ten carry around 2.9%. The TCR was taken from a woman between 50 and 59 years old who had recovered from COVID-19. The sample consisted of PBMCs or T cells enriched from blood (not recorded which). This chain links TRBV3-1 (or the pseudogene TRBV3-2) with TRBJ1-5; possible D gene TRBD1, 6 bases. CDR3 region: CASSQEFQVDRTYQPQHF. Here the CDR3 DNA reads TGTGCCAGCAGCCAAGAATTTCAGGTAGACAGGACATATCAGCCCCAGCATTTT.